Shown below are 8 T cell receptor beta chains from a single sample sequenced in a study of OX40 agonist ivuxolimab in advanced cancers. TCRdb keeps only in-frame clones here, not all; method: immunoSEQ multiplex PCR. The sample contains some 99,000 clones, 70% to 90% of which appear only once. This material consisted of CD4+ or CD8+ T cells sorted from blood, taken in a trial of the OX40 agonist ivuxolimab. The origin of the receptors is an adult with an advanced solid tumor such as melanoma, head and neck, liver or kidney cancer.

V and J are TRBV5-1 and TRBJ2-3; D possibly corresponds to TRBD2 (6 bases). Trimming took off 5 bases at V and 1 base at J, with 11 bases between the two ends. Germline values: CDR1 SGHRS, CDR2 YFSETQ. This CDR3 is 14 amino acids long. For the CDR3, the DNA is TGCGCCAGCAGTTCGGGGGTGGGCACAGATACGCAGTATTTT. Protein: CASSSGVGTDTQYF. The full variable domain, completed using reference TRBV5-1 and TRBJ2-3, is KAGVTQTPRYLIKTRGQQVTLSCSPISGHRSVSWYQQTPGQGLQFLFEYFSETQRNKGNFPGRFSGRQFSNSRSEMNVSTLELGDSALYLCASSSGVGTDTQYFGPGTRLTVL.

The CDR3 coding sequence is TGCGCCAGCAGCTCGGGGGGGGCCGGGGAGACCCAGTACTTC. Protein sequence: CASSSGGAGETQYF. The chain couples TRBV5-1 to TRBJ2-5, with 8 bases lining up with TRBD2. Germline trimming cut 3 bases from V and 5 bases from J; bases unmatched to any gene: 6. This CDR3 contains 14 residues. Germline loops: CDR1 SGHRS, CDR2 YFSETQ.

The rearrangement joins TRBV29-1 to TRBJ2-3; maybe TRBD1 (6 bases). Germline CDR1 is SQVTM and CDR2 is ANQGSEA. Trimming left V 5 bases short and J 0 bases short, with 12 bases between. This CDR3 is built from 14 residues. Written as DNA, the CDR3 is TGCAGCGTTCTGAGAGGGACAAGCACAGATACGCAGTATTTT. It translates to CSVLRGTSTDTQYF.

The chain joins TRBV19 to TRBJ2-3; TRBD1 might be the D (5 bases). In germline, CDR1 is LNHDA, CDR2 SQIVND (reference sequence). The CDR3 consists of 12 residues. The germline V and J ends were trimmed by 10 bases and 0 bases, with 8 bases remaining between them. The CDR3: CAIRVSTDTQYF. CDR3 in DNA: TGTGCCATCAGGGTCAGCACAGATACGCAGTATTTT.

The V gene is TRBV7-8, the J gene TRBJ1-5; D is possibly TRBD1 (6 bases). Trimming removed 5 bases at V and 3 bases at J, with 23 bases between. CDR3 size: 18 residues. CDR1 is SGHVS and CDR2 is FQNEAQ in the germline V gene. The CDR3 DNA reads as TGTGCCAGCAGCCAAGGTCTTACAGGGCTGCGTGACAATCAGCCCCAGCATTTT. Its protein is CASSQGLTGLRDNQPQHF.

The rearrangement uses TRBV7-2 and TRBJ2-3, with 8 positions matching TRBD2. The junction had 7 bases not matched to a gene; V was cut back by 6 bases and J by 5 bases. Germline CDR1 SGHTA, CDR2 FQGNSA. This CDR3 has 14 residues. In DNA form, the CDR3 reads TGTGCCAGCAGAATTTCTAGCGGGCAAGATACGCAGTATTTT. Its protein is CASRISSGQDTQYF.

Here the CDR3 reads CASSVSGGNSAEQFF. As DNA, the CDR3 is TGTGCCAGCAGCGTTAGCGGGGGGAATTCAGCTGAGCAGTTCTTC. V is TRBV7-2 and J is TRBJ2-1; 10 bases fit TRBD2. Looked up from germline, CDR1 is SGHTA and CDR2 is FQGNSA. This CDR3 spans 15 amino acids. V lost 5 bases, J lost 9 bases, and 10 bases stayed unmatched.

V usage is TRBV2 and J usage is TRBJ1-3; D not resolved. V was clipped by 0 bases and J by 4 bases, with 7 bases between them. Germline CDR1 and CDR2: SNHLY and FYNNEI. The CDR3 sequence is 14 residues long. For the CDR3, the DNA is TGTGCCAGCAGTGAAGCTAGGGTAGGAAACACCATATATTTT. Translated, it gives CASSEARVGNTIYF.